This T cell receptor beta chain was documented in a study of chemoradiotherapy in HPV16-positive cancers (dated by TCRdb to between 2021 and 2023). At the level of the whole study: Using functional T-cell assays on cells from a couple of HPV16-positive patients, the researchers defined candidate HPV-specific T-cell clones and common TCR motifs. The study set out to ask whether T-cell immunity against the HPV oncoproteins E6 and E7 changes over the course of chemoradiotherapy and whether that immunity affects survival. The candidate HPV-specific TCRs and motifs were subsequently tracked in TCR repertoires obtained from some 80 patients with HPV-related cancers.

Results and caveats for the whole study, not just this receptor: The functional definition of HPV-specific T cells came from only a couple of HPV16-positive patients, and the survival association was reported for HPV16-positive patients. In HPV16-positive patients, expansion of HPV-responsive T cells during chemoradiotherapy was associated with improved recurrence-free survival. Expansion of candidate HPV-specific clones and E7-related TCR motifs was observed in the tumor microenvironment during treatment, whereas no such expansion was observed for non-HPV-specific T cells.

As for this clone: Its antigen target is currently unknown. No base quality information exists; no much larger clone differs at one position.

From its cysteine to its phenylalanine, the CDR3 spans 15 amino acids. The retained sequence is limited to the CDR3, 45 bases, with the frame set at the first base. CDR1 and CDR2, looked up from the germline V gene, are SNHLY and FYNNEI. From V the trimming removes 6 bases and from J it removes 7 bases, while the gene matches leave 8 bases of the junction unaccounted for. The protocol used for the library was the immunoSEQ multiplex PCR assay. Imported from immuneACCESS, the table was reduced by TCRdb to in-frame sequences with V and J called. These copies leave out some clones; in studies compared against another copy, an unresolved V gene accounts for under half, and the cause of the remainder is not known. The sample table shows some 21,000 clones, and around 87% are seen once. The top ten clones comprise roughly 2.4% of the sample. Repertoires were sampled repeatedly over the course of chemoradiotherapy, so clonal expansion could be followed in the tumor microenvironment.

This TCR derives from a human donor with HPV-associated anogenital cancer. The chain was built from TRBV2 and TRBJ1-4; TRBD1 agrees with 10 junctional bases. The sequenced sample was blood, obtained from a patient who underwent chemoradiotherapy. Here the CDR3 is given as CASRRQGARGEKLFF. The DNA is TGTGCCAGCAGGAGACAGGGGGCGCGGGGTGAAAAACTGTTTTTT. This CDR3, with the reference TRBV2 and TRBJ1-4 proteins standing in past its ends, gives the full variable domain EPEVTQTPSHQVTQMGQEVILRCVPISNHLYFYWYRQILGQKVEFLVSFYNNEISEKSEIFDDQFSVERPDGSNFTLKIRSTKLEDSAMYFCASRRQGARGEKLFFGSGTQLSVL.